A single sample gave rise to the 32 T cell receptor beta chains below, sequenced in a study of blood T cell repertoires in COVID-19. Clones were sequenced by immunoSEQ multiplex PCR, and TCRdb holds only the in-frame ones, with some missing. The sample has a few hundred thousand clones; 84% are singletons. The sample comprised peripheral blood. All receptors derive from a woman aged 40 to 50 who had recovered from COVID-19.

V is TRBV6-1 and J is TRBJ1-3; 7 nucleotides align to TRBD1. This CDR3 comprises 14 residues. Germline V gives CDR1 MNHNS, CDR2 SASEGT. Trimming at V came to 3 bases and at J to 4 bases, leaving 3 bases not matched to a gene. CDR3: CASSDLGQGNTIYF. Written as DNA, the CDR3 is TGTGCCAGCAGTGATCTGGGACAGGGAAACACCATATATTTT.

This clone was seen at least ten times. The chain couples TRBV24-1 to TRBJ1-5; D unresolved. The V end was cut by 3 bases, the J end by 6 bases, with 14 bases between. The CDR3 totals 15 residues. CDR1 KGHDR and CDR2 SFDVKD come from the germline V gene. CDR3 protein: CATSDPPGEGQPQHF. CDR3 sequence (DNA): TGTGCCACCAGTGATCCCCCCGGGGAGGGTCAGCCCCAGCATTTT.

V usage is TRBV2 and J usage is TRBJ1-1; D remains unclear. Germline loops: CDR1 SNHLY, CDR2 FYNNEI. Trimming left V 2 bases short and J 1 base short, with 5 bases between. The CDR3 has 13 amino acids. The CDR3 DNA reads as TGTGCCAGCAGTGAATTGGCGAACACTGAAGCTTTCTTT. Translated, it gives CASSELANTEAFF.

In this sample, this clone turned up many times. The chain uses TRBV6-6 and TRBJ1-4; unclear D gene. V dropped 6 bases and J dropped 7 bases, with 15 bases sitting between them. The CDR3 extends over 14 amino acids. Germline assignment: CDR1 MNHNY and CDR2 SVGAGI (reference sequence). This chain's CDR3 is CASRIQAGSEKLFF. The CDR3, as DNA: TGTGCCAGCAGGATTCAGGCGGGAAGTGAAAAACTGTTTTTT.

This clone has a handful of counts. The genes are TRBV2 and TRBJ2-7; 13 nucleotides match TRBD2. The CDR3 covers 16 residues. Unmatched junction bases numbered 7, after V lost 5 bases and J lost 3 bases. Germline V CDR1 and CDR2: SNHLY, FYNNEI. This CDR3 reads CASSSTSGGSSYEQYF. Written as DNA, the CDR3 is TGTGCCAGCAGTTCGACTAGCGGGGGGTCCAGCTACGAGCAGTACTTC.

The gene calls are TRBV2 and TRBJ2-4; D is unresolved. The CDR3 runs 12 residues. CDR1 is SNHLY, CDR2 FYNNEI, per germline. Trimming removed 1 base from V and 9 bases from J, with 7 bases in between. CDR3 in DNA: TGTGCCAGCAGTGAAGATTCTCGCATTCAGTACTTC. It is translated as CASSEDSRIQYF. Full variable domain (remainder filled in from reference TRBV2 and TRBJ2-4): EPEVTQTPSHQVTQMGQEVILRCVPISNHLYFYWYRQILGQKVEFLVSFYNNEISEKSEIFDDQFSVERPDGSNFTLKIRSTKLEDSAMYFCASSEDSRIQYFGAGTRLSVL.

CDR3 loop: CASSLVADYYGYTF. The CDR3 DNA is TGTGCCAGCAGCTTGGTGGCGGACTACTATGGCTACACCTTC. V and J are TRBV5-6 and TRBJ1-2; D call uncertain. The germline V gene encodes CDR1 SGHDT and CDR2 YYEEEE. CDR3 length equals 14 residues. The ends were cut back, 0 bases at V and 3 bases at J, with 9 bases in the middle.

This sequence joins TRBV7-2 and TRBJ2-1; 8 nucleotides match TRBD2. In germline, CDR1 is SGHTA, CDR2 FQGNSA. J was trimmed by 7 bases and V by 5 bases; bases with no gene match: 13. This CDR3 comprises 16 residues. In DNA, the CDR3 is TGTGCCAGCAGCCCCACCTGGTTAGCGGGGAGGAATGAGCAGTTCTTC. Translation gives CASSPTWLAGRNEQFF.

The rearrangement uses TRBV6-5 and TRBJ2-7; D might be TRBD1 (5 bases). From germline, CDR1 is MNHEY and CDR2 SVGAGI. The germline V and J ends were trimmed by 2 bases and 2 bases, with 13 bases remaining between them. This CDR3 has 15 amino acids. CDR3 amino acids: CASSYAGSFAYEQYF. DNA of the CDR3: TGTGCCAGCAGTTACGCAGGGTCTTTCGCCTACGAGCAGTACTTC.

This chain uses TRBV28 with TRBJ1-4; D gene ambiguous. The V and J ends lost 5 bases and 4 bases respectively, with 11 bases between them. The germline V gene encodes CDR1 MDHEN and CDR2 SYDVKM. The CDR3 runs 14 residues. CDR3 residues: CASSGGSINEKLFF. The CDR3 coding sequence is TGTGCCAGCAGTGGAGGCAGCATTAATGAAAAACTGTTTTTT.

V and J are TRBV30 and TRBJ1-2; D ambiguous. This CDR3 spans 13 amino acids. Germline V gene data show CDR1 as GTSNPN and CDR2 as SVGIG (reference sequence). V was pared by 0 bases and J by 7 bases, with 12 bases between. Here the CDR3 DNA reads TGTGCCTGGAGTGTACTGCGGGGTGGTGGCTACACCTTC. Amino acids: CAWSVLRGGGYTF.

This rearrangement joins TRBV23-1 to TRBJ2-3; D unclear. TRBV23-1 qualifies as an ORF whose function is uncertain. The CDR3 is 17 amino acids. Trimming left V 4 bases short and J 0 bases short, with 17 bases between. CDR3 coding DNA: TGCGCCAGCAGTCGGAACCCTCAGCGTTACAGCACAGATACGCAGTATTTT. Its protein is CASSRNPQRYSTDTQYF.

This rearrangement joins TRBV27 to TRBJ2-7, with TRBD1 matching over 8 bases. The CDR3 sequence is 14 residues long. The germline CDR1 and CDR2 sequences are MNHEY and SMNVEV (reference sequence). Trimming cost V 7 bases and J 2 bases; bases outside gene matches: 7. The chain's CDR3 is CASKFTGGTYEQYF. The CDR3 DNA follows: TGTGCCAGCAAGTTCACAGGGGGAACCTACGAGCAGTACTTC.

The chain recombines TRBV18 with TRBJ1-5; 8 bases align to TRBD1. This CDR3 region has 16 residues. The germline V gene has CDR1 KGHSH and CDR2 LQKENI. V shed 3 bases, J shed 5 bases, and the junction held 9 bases outside the gene matches. DNA for the CDR3: TGTGCCAGCTCACCCGGGGCAGGGGGCGCAGATCAGCCCCAGCATTTT. It translates to CASSPGAGGADQPQHF.

The chain has TRBV12-3 or TRBV12-4 and TRBJ1-2; D gene unclear. V lost 3 bases to trimming and J lost 0 bases, with 5 bases between them. The CDR3 has 13 residues. The CDR3 bases are TGTGCCAGCAGTTTCTCAGCTAACTATGGCTACACCTTC. Translating gives CASSFSANYGYTF.

This chain links TRBV12-3 or TRBV12-4 with TRBJ2-3; TRBD1 matches 7 bases. The trim removed 0 bases at V and 13 bases at J, leaving 7 bases unmatched. The CDR3 is made up of 13 amino acids. CDR3 region: CASSLAGDSLEYF. DNA for the CDR3: TGTGCCAGCAGTTTAGCGGGGGACAGTCTGGAGTATTTT.

This clone was detected only once. This chain uses TRBV2 with TRBJ2-7; the match to TRBD2 covers 11 bases. The CDR3 runs to 16 residues. The ends lost 7 bases at V and 6 bases at J; junction bases unmatched: 14. CDR1 is SNHLY, CDR2 FYNNEI, per germline. CDR3 sequence: CASTEYSSGGAREQYF. The CDR3 DNA follows: TGTGCCAGCACCGAATATAGTAGCGGGGGGGCCCGCGAGCAGTACTTC.

The J gene is TRBJ2-4, the V gene TRBV18; TRBD2 agrees at 8 bases. The length of the CDR3 is 16 residues. Trimming cost V 2 bases and J 1 base; bases outside gene matches: 4. In germline, CDR1 is KGHSH, CDR2 LQKENI. This CDR3 is CASSPSGGGAKNIQYF. As DNA, the CDR3 is TGTGCCAGCTCACCAAGTGGCGGGGGGGCCAAAAACATTCAGTACTTC.

The table lists this clone with a few counts. The chain recombines TRBV4-1 with TRBJ1-3; D possibly corresponds to TRBD1 (5 bases). Trimming left V 0 bases short and J 0 bases short, with 12 bases between. The CDR3 sequence is 17 residues long. Germline V CDR1 and CDR2: MGHRA, YSYEKL. CDR3 bases: TGCGCCAGCAGCCAAGATCGTGACAGTGACTCTGGAAACACCATATATTTT. Its translation is CASSQDRDSDSGNTIYF.

The gene calls are TRBV3-1 (or the pseudogene TRBV3-2) and TRBJ1-1, with a weak D call TRBD1 (6 bases). From germline, CDR1 is LGHDT and CDR2 YNNKEL (reference sequence). CDR3 length: 15 residues. The V end lost 7 bases, the J end lost 0 bases, and 15 bases lay between the germline ends. The CDR3 bases are TGTGCCAGCAACCCTTCGGACAGTATGAACACTGAAGCTTTCTTT. As protein: CASNPSDSMNTEAFF.

Only a few counts were recorded for this clone. The chain combines TRBV3-1 (or the pseudogene TRBV3-2) with TRBJ2-7; 9 bases map to TRBD2. This CDR3 has 18 amino acids. Germline lookup yields CDR1 LGHDT and CDR2 YNNKEL (reference sequence). V was pared by 0 bases and J by 0 bases, with 9 bases of the junction left unmatched. The CDR3 DNA reads TGTGCCAGCAGCCAAGATTTTAGGAGCGGGGGGCCCTCCTACGAGCAGTACTTC. It yields the protein CASSQDFRSGGPSYEQYF.

The chain uses TRBV7-2 and TRBJ2-5, with D unclear. Germline CDR1 reads SGHTA; CDR2 reads FQGNSA. This CDR3 contains 13 residues. V was trimmed by 1 base and J by 4 bases, leaving 7 bases between them. CDR3 DNA: TGTGCCAGCAGCTTAGGCCCGAGAGAGACCCAGTACTTC. Translation: CASSLGPRETQYF. Drawing the rest from reference TRBV7-2 and TRBJ2-5, the complete variable domain is GAGVSQSPSNKVTEKGKDVELRCDPISGHTALYWYRQSLGQGLEFLIYFQGNSAPDKSGLPSDRFSAERTGGSVSTLTIQRTQQEDSAVYLCASSLGPRETQYFGPGTRLLVL.

V usage is TRBV18 and J usage is TRBJ1-6; D is uncertain. Per germline, CDR1 KGHSH and CDR2 LQKENI. Trimming removed 8 bases at V and 8 bases at J, with 10 bases between. The CDR3 is 12 amino acids. In DNA form, the CDR3 reads TGTGCCAGCACTCCCGGAGATTCACCCCTCCACTTT. It codes for CASTPGDSPLHF.

The CDR3 reads CASSYYSGAEAFF. The CDR3 DNA follows: TGTGCCAGCAGTTACTATTCGGGGGCTGAAGCTTTCTTT. This chain links TRBV6-2 or TRBV6-3 with TRBJ1-1; maybe TRBD1 (5 bases). CDR1 MNHEY and CDR2 SVGEGT come from the germline V gene. The CDR3 covers 13 residues. The ends were cut back, 1 base at V and 6 bases at J, with 9 bases in the middle.

There are a few counts of this clone. This chain connects TRBV12-1 to TRBJ2-7; TRBD2 is the table's D call and was not checked against the DNA. TRBV12-1 is designated a pseudogene. The CDR3 is made up of 13 amino acids. DNA of the CDR3: TGTGCCAGCAGCTTTGACTCCTCTTACGAGCAGTACTTC. It encodes CASSFDSSYEQYF.

The rearrangement uses TRBV4-2 and TRBJ2-7; 8 nucleotides line up with TRBD1. The CDR3 is made up of 19 amino acids. Per the germline V gene, CDR1 is LGHNA and CDR2 is YNFKEQ. Trimming removed 0 bases from V and 3 bases from J; junction bases left unmatched: 16. CDR3 protein: CASSQDVQGARLGRYEQYF. Here the CDR3 DNA reads TGTGCCAGCAGCCAAGATGTCCAGGGGGCACGTCTGGGCCGCTACGAGCAGTACTTC.

Here the CDR3 reads CASSSMGKRPETQYF. Here the CDR3 DNA reads TGTGCCAGCAGCTCGATGGGCAAGCGGCCGGAGACCCAGTACTTC. The chain employs TRBV7-9 and TRBJ2-5; weak D call: TRBD2 (5 bases). Germline CDR1 reads SEHNR; CDR2 reads FQNEAQ (reference sequence). The length of the CDR3 is 15 residues. V shed 4 bases and J shed 5 bases, with 17 bases lying between them.

J is TRBJ1-1 and V is TRBV6-5; maybe TRBD1 (5 bases). The CDR3 runs to 15 residues. Germline loops: CDR1 MNHEY, CDR2 SVGAGI. Between the trimmed V and J ends, which lost 7 bases and 0 bases, there was a span of 15 bases. CDR3: CASIRIRQLNTEAFF. CDR3 bases: TGTGCCAGCATACGTATTCGACAGCTGAACACTGAAGCTTTCTTT.

The CDR3 DNA reads TGTGCCAGCAGTCTCGACAGGGGCGGACGAAGCAATCAGCCCCAGCATTTT. This sequence encodes CASSLDRGGRSNQPQHF. The rearrangement joins TRBV6-2 or TRBV6-3 to TRBJ1-5; TRBD1 matches at 8 bases. The germline V gene has CDR1 MNHEY and CDR2 SVGEGT. V dropped 5 bases and J dropped 1; count of bases not matched to a gene: 10. The CDR3 extends over 17 amino acids.

This clone was counted once. The genes are TRBV10-3 and TRBJ1-1, with D hard to call. The CDR3 consists of 14 residues. Germline CDR1 reads ENHRY; CDR2 reads SYGVKD. V shed 4 bases and J shed 0 bases, with 9 bases lying between them. In nucleotides, the CDR3 is TGTGCCATCAGTGGAGTCGGGATGAACACTGAAGCTTTCTTT. Its protein is CAISGVGMNTEAFF.

On this clone itself: At one end the junction does not follow the germline gene, possibly because of a read error. The rearrangement links TRBV15 to TRBJ2-7; D is perhaps TRBD1 or TRBD2 (5 bases each). The CDR3 extends over 12 amino acids. Germline CDR1 reads LNHNV; CDR2 reads YYDKDF (reference sequence). CDR3 region: CATRRGAGEQYF. In nucleotides, the CDR3 is TGTGCCACCAGAAGAGGGGCGGGCGAGCAGTACTTC.

The chain carries TRBV6-2 or TRBV6-3 and TRBJ2-5; D may be TRBD2 (6 bases). The CDR3 runs to 16 residues. Germline V gives CDR1 MNHEY, CDR2 SVGEGT. Deletions cut 8 bases from V and 5 bases from J, with 24 bases between. The DNA of the CDR3 is TGTGCCAGCGGCCTACCGACTAGGATGTTACGGGAGACCCAGTACTTC. It yields the protein CASGLPTRMLRETQYF.